Following are 23 T cell receptor beta chains from one sample sequenced in a study of technical replicates of blood from a few donors. Assay: immunoSEQ multiplex PCR; the TCRdb copy retains only in-frame clones and omits some. The sample has about 84,000 clones; around 93% are singletons. Sequenced input: T cells isolated from PBMCs. These receptors were obtained from a human donor in good health.

In DNA form, the CDR3 reads TGCGCCAGCAGCTCCGTTTTATTCGGACAGGGCATCAACGAGCAGTACTTC. Amino acid sequence: CASSSVLFGQGINEQYF. V is TRBV5-1 and J is TRBJ2-7, with 8 nucleotides matching TRBD1. Germline assignment: CDR1 SGHRS and CDR2 YFSETQ. The CDR3 runs to 17 residues. With V trimmed by 3 bases and J by 5 bases, 16 bases remained unmatched. Supplemented by reference TRBV5-1 and TRBJ2-7, the full variable domain reads KAGVTQTPRYLIKTRGQQVTLSCSPISGHRSVSWYQQTPGQGLQFLFEYFSETQRNKGNFPGRFSGRQFSNSRSEMNVSTLELGDSALYLCASSSVLFGQGINEQYFGPGTRLTVT.

The chain joins TRBV2 to TRBJ1-2, with D perhaps TRBD1 (6 bases). Germline assignment: CDR1 SNHLY and CDR2 FYNNEI. V gave up 3 bases and J gave up 6 bases, with 8 bases separating them. This CDR3 spans 12 amino acids. CDR3 loop: CASSDYRDGYTF. CDR3 nucleotides: TGTGCCAGCAGTGATTACAGGGATGGCTACACCTTC.

The V and J genes are TRBV6-4 and TRBJ1-5; 7 bases agree with TRBD1. CDR1 MRHNA and CDR2 SNTAGT come from the germline V gene. The CDR3 runs to 19 residues. The junction had 11 bases not matched to a gene; V was cut back by 0 bases and J by 0 bases. CDR3 sequence: CASSDSRDRQRGSNQPQHF. The DNA for the CDR3 is TGTGCCAGCAGTGACTCAAGGGACAGACAAAGGGGTAGCAATCAGCCCCAGCATTTT.

This clone was counted between two and nine times. The chain is built from TRBV28 and TRBJ2-5; D uncertain. The CDR3 contains 11 residues. Trimming pared 5 bases from V and 7 bases from J, leaving 8 bases between. Per germline, CDR1 MDHEN and CDR2 SYDVKM. CDR3 nucleotides: TGTGCCAGCAGTCAACCGGGGACCCAGTACTTC. Residues: CASSQPGTQYF.

V gene TRBV27 combines with J gene TRBJ1-1; no firm D call. Per germline, CDR1 MNHEY and CDR2 SMNVEV (reference sequence). The CDR3 extends over 15 amino acids. Trimming took 2 bases from V and 7 from J, leaving 17 bases between them. The CDR3 loop reads CASSLGHVGRFEAFF. The DNA of the CDR3 is TGTGCCAGCAGTTTAGGTCATGTCGGCAGGTTTGAAGCTTTCTTT.

In its sample, this clone was seen once. This sequence joins TRBV10-1 and TRBJ2-2; 13 nucleotides agree with TRBD2. CDR1 and CDR2 from the germline V gene are WNHNN and SYGVQD (reference sequence). V dropped 3 bases and J dropped 10; count of bases not matched to a gene: 8. This CDR3 spans 16 amino acids. Here the CDR3 DNA reads TGCGCCAGCAGTGATGAGACTAGCGGGGGGTTTCTGGAGCTGTTTTTT. Amino acid sequence: CASSDETSGGFLELFF.

The rearrangement links TRBV9 to TRBJ2-3; 11 positions agree with TRBD1. Unmatched junction bases numbered 7, after V lost 3 bases and J lost 4 bases. Germline V lookup: CDR1 SGDLS, CDR2 YYNGEE. The CDR3 contains 16 residues. The CDR3, as DNA: TGTGCCAGCAGCGGGGGGACAGGGGGTACTGCAGATACGCAGTATTTT. This sequence encodes CASSGGTGGTADTQYF.

V usage is TRBV6-5 and J usage is TRBJ1-1; D remains unclear. From germline, CDR1 is MNHEY and CDR2 SVGAGI. Deletions cut 0 bases from V and 0 bases from J, with 11 bases between. The CDR3 loop spans 16 amino acids. The DNA for the CDR3 is TGTGCCAGCAGTTACTCGAATCCGGGGATGAACACTGAAGCTTTCTTT. Translation: CASSYSNPGMNTEAFF.

J is TRBJ2-7 and V is TRBV2; 7 bases match TRBD2. The CDR3 extends over 14 amino acids. V gave up 3 bases and J gave up 5 bases; unmatched junction bases: 7. The germline V gene encodes CDR1 SNHLY and CDR2 FYNNEI. The CDR3 DNA follows: TGTGCCAGCAGTGAGGCGGGAGAAGGGAACGAGCAGTACTTC. It codes for CASSEAGEGNEQYF.

This chain uses TRBV6-1 with TRBJ1-2; possible D gene TRBD1, 6 bases. Germline CDR1 is MNHNS and CDR2 is SASEGT. V was trimmed by 6 bases and J by 4 bases, leaving 12 bases between them. The CDR3 has 13 residues. The CDR3 loop is CASSDWTVYGYTF. DNA of the CDR3: TGTGCCAGCAGCGATTGGACAGTCTATGGCTACACCTTC.

This chain links TRBV5-6 with TRBJ1-2; perhaps TRBD1 as D (5 bases). V lost 3 bases, J lost 3 bases, and 15 bases lay in between. Per germline, CDR1 SGHDT and CDR2 YYEEEE. CDR3 length: 15 amino acids. The CDR3 region has the DNA TGTGCCAGCAGCTCACCCTTGACAGTTGACTATGGCTACACCTTC. Translating gives CASSSPLTVDYGYTF.

The J gene is TRBJ2-3, the V gene TRBV12-5; 7 nucleotides agree with TRBD2. From germline, CDR1 is LGHNT and CDR2 FRNRAP. The CDR3 is 16 residues long. J gave up 2 bases and V 6 bases, and 11 bases lay outside the gene matches. In DNA, the CDR3 is TGTGCTAGTGGATGGAGGCCTAGCGGATTCACAGATACGCAGTATTTT. Translated: CASGWRPSGFTDTQYF.

The gene calls are TRBV10-3 and TRBJ1-4; 7 bases agree with TRBD1. This CDR3 has 14 amino acids. CDR1 and CDR2 (germline): ENHRY, SYGVKD. Trimming cost V 2 bases and J 8 bases; bases outside gene matches: 5. This CDR3 is CAISEQGVREKLFF. CDR3 DNA sequence: TGTGCCATCAGTGAGCAGGGGGTCAGAGAAAAACTGTTTTTT.

The gene calls are TRBV28 and TRBJ1-4; no clear D. V lost 6 bases to trimming and J lost 3 bases, with 11 bases between them. The germline CDR1 and CDR2 sequences are MDHEN and SYDVKM. This CDR3 contains 14 residues. The CDR3 here is CASSAREANEKLFF. The CDR3 DNA follows: TGTGCCAGCAGCGCAAGGGAGGCTAATGAAAAACTGTTTTTT.

This sequence joins TRBV4-1 and TRBJ1-5, with 7 nucleotides matching TRBD1. This CDR3 has 15 amino acids. The J segment lost 3 bases and the V segment lost 4 bases, leaving 6 bases of the junction unmatched. CDR1 is MGHRA, CDR2 YSYEKL, per germline. CDR3 amino acids: CASSRATGINQPQHF. The CDR3 coding sequence is TGCGCCAGCAGCCGAGCGACAGGGATCAATCAGCCCCAGCATTTT.

The chain joins TRBV5-1 to TRBJ2-7; 7 bases map to TRBD1. The germline V gene encodes CDR1 SGHRS and CDR2 YFSETQ. Trimming cost V 3 bases and J 3 bases; bases outside gene matches: 6. The CDR3 has 14 amino acids. The CDR3 loop is CASSYRDSDYEQYF. DNA for the CDR3: TGCGCCAGCAGCTACCGGGACAGCGACTACGAGCAGTACTTC.

This rearrangement joins TRBV14 to TRBJ2-7; TRBD2 might be the D (7 bases). CDR3 size: 16 residues. The germline CDR1 and CDR2 sequences are SGHDN and FVKESK. V was clipped by 4 bases and J by 7 bases, with 23 bases between them. This CDR3 is CASSPGRGSRGGEQYF. As DNA, the CDR3 is TGTGCCAGCAGCCCAGGACGCGGGTCGAGGGGGGGAGAGCAGTACTTC. Using reference TRBV14 and TRBJ2-7 for the parts outside the CDR3, the full variable domain is EAGVTQFPSHSVIEKGQTVTLRCDPISGHDNLYWYRRVMGKEIKFLLHFVKESKQDESGMPNNRFLAERTGGTYSTLKVQPAELEDSGVYFCASSPGRGSRGGEQYFGPGTRLTVT.

Comments on this clone: The junction shows a germline mismatch at one end, possibly a read error. The chain uses TRBV5-1 and TRBJ1-1; 7 bases fit TRBD1. CDR1 and CDR2 from the germline V gene are SGHRS and YFSETQ. This CDR3 has 14 amino acids. Here the CDR3 reads CASSSTGENAEAFF. The DNA for the CDR3 is TGCGCCAGCAGCTCTACAGGGGAGAACGCTGAAGCTTTCTTT.

V is TRBV30 and J is TRBJ1-5; a weak D match, TRBD1 (5 bases). Trimming shortened V by 1 base and J by 11 bases, and 30 bases separated the two germline ends. CDR3 length: 18 residues. Germline V gene data show CDR1 as GTSNPN and CDR2 as SVGIG (reference sequence). CDR3 DNA: TGTGCCTGGAGTGGGGGGGACGGACTGTTACGGGTTCCCGGGGCCCAGCATTTT. It codes for CAWSGGDGLLRVPGAQHF.

The V call is TRBV10-3, the J call TRBJ2-3; possible D gene TRBD1, 6 bases. Germline-derived CDR1 and CDR2 are ENHRY and SYGVKD. V lost 10 bases and J 2 bases, leaving 19 bases between the germline ends. This CDR3 is 15 amino acids long. This CDR3 reads CATSSNRALTDTQYF. As DNA, the CDR3 is TGTGCCACGTCCTCGAACAGGGCCCTCACAGATACGCAGTATTTT.

The table lists this clone with a few counts. The chain has TRBV11-2 and TRBJ1-1, with D possibly being TRBD1 (5 bases). Trimming pared 4 bases from V and 0 bases from J, leaving 15 bases between. Germline V gene data show CDR1 as SGHAT and CDR2 as FQNNGV. CDR3 length: 16 residues. CDR3 DNA: TGTGCCAGCAGCTCCGTCGGGGGACTGTTGAACACTGAAGCTTTCTTT. Translating it yields CASSSVGGLLNTEAFF.

The gene calls are TRBV2 and TRBJ1-1; weak D call: TRBD1 (6 bases). Deletions cut 10 bases from V and 6 bases from J, with 15 bases between. Germline V gives CDR1 SNHLY, CDR2 FYNNEI. The CDR3 length is 12 residues. CDR3 residues: CATTEGDPEAFF. Written as DNA, the CDR3 is TGTGCCACGACAGAGGGGGATCCTGAAGCTTTCTTT.

The V and J genes are TRBV19 and TRBJ2-1, with 12 bases that match TRBD2. V was pared by 4 bases and J by 7 bases, with 8 bases of the junction left unmatched. Germline CDR1 reads LNHDA; CDR2 reads SQIVND (reference sequence). This CDR3 spans 16 amino acids. CDR3 DNA: TGTGCCAGTAGTAGATGGGGACTAGCGGGCTCGAATGAGCAGTTCTTC. Its translation is CASSRWGLAGSNEQFF. The whole variable domain, remainder taken from reference TRBV19 and TRBJ2-1, is DGGITQSPKYLFRKEGQNVTLSCEQNLNHDAMYWYRQDPGQGLRLIYYSQIVNDFQKGDIAEGYSVSREKKESFPLTVTSAQKNPTAFYLCASSRWGLAGSNEQFFGPGTRLTVL.